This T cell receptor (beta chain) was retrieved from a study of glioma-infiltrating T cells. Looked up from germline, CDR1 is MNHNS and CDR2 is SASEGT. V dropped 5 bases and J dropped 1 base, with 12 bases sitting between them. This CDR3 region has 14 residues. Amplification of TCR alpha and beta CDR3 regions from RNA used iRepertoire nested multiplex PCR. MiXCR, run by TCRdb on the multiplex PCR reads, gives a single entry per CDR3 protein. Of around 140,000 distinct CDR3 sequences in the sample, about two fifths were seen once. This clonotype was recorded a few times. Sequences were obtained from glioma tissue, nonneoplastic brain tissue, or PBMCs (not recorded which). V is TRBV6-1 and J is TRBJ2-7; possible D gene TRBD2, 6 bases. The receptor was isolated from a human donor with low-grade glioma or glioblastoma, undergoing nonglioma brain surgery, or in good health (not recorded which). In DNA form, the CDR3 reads TGTGCCAGCAGTCGGCGACTAGATTCCTACGAGCAGTACTTC. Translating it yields CASSRRLDSYEQYF.